A selection of T cell receptor beta chains follows, all from one sample in a study of cytomegalovirus exposure and HLA in healthy donors. TCRdb's table, derived via immunoSEQ multiplex PCR, lists solely in-frame clones and lacks some. The repertoire consists of hundreds of thousands of clones, with roughly 90% occurring once and the leading ten covering about 0.9%. Sample: PBMCs. These receptors all stem from a woman aged 18-29 years in good health and CMV-seronegative. CDR3s leave out the opening cysteine and the closing phenylalanine or tryptophan.

>TRBV4-1|13
ASSQRGGSTGELF
>TRBV19|11
ASRRTGQETQY
>TRBV6-5|14
ASSYSTIGTVDEQY
>TRBV25-1|14
ASSEFFGGDAYEQY
>TRBV15|11
ATSRAPGDTQY
>TRBV28|13
ASSLTGAVRDTQY
>TRBV7-2|13
ASSLVATGAQPQH
>TRBV27|11
ASSMGLNYEQY
>TRBV9|13
ASSVRGTSGNEQY
>TRBV14|13
ASSQILGNTGELF
>TRBV29-1|12
SVGLAGYNNEQF
>TRBV4-1|13
ASSQDTTGPGELF
>TRBV9|15
ASSPPGLAGVADTQY
>TRBV2|14
ASSEEGARPYLGQY
>TRBV27|11
ASSLTSAYEQY
>TRBV27|10
ASSFLDQPQH
>TRBV7-2|15
ASSPGRSGRAPYEQY
>TRBV5-1|13
ASSLATDRGYEQY
>TRBV14|14
ASSQEPSGRFGTQY
>TRBV15|13
ATSRDLNSGTEAF
>TRBV2|14
ASRSGPARDSYEQY
>TRBV4-2|15
ASSQDHTGTPYNEQF
>TRBV30|10
AWSVVLYGYT
>TRBV5-4|13
ASSQVGLANYGYT
>TRBV6-1|10
ASSDGNYGYT
>TRBV18|13
ASSIAGGLTGELF